This T cell receptor beta chain was identified during a study of blood T cell repertoires in COVID-19. As originally analysed: Cell counts per sample came from amplifying reference gene primers. Repertoires were generated with immunoSEQ multiplex PCR, while TCRdb's copy carries only in-frame clones and drops some. That table supplies the V and J calls and clone size; D and trimming were determined from the DNA. The sample gives 220,000 or so clones, about 86% of which show up once; around 9.6% is in the top ten. Trimming removed 7 bases from V and 3 bases from J, with 19 bases in between. The CDR3 is 16 amino acids. The germline V gene has CDR1 LNHDA and CDR2 SQIVND (reference sequence).

The sequence came from a woman aged 50 to 60 with COVID-19, enrolled during active disease. This rearrangement joins TRBV19 to TRBJ1-5, with a weak D call TRBD1 (5 bases). Sequencing was carried out using peripheral blood. CDR3 sequence: CASNVRGKGNNQPQHF. Here the CDR3 DNA reads TGTGCCAGTAACGTCCGAGGCAAGGGGAACAATCAGCCCCAGCATTTT.